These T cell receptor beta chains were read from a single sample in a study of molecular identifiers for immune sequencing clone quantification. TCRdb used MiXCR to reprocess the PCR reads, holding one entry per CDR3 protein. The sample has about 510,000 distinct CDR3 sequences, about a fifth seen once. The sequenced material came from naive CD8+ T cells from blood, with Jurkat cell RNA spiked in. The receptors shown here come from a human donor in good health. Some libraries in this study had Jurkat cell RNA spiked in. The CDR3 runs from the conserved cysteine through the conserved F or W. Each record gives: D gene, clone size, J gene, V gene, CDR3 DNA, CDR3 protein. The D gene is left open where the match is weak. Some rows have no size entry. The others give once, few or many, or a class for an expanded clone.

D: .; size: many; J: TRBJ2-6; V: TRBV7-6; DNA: TGTGCCAGCAGCCGCGGGACAGCTAAGAGCTCTGGGGCCAACGTCCTGACTTTC; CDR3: CASSRGTAKSSGANVLTF
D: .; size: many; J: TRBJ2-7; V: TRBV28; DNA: TGTGCCAGCAGTTTGGGTTGGGCCTACGAGCAGTACTTC; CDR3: CASSLGWAYEQYF
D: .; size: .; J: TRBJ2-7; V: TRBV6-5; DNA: TGTGCCAGCAGCATGCAGGGACTCGAGCAGTACTTC; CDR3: CASSMQGLEQYF
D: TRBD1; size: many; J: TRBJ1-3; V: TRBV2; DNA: TGTGCCAGCAGCCTGGGACAGGGGAACGGAAACACCATATATTTT; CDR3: CASSLGQGNGNTIYF
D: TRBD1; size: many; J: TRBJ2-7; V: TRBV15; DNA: TGTGCCACCAGCGGACCGGGACAGGGGGCAGCGGAGCAGTACTTC; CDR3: CATSGPGQGAAEQYF
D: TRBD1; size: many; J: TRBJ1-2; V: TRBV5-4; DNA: TGTGCCAGCAGCTATACAGGGGATGTATATGGCTACACCTTC; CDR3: CASSYTGDVYGYTF
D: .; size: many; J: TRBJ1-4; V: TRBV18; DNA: TGTGCCAGCTCACCCCTCGGAGGGGGAGTAGACGAAAAACTGTTTTTT; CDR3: CASSPLGGGVDEKLFF
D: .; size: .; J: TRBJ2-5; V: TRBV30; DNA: TGTGCCTGGAGTGCCCTGGGGGAGACCCGGTACTTC; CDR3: CAWSALGETRYF
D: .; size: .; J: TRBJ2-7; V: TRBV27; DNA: TGTGCCGGCAGTTTAGGGCGAGACGGAGCCTACGAGCAGTACTTC; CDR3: CAGSLGRDGAYEQYF
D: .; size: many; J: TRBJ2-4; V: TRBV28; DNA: TGTGCCAGCAGTTTGCGGGGATCAAACATTCAGTACTTC; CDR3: CASSLRGSNIQYF
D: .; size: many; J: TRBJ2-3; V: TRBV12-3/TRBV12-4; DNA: TGTGCCAGCAGTTTACAAGATGGGGGAAAAAGCACAGATACGCAGTATTTT; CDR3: CASSLQDGGKSTDTQYF
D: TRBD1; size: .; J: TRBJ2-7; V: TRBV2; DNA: TGTGCCAGCAGGGATACCGGGACAGGGTTCTGCGAGCAGTACTTC; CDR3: CASRDTGTGFCEQYF
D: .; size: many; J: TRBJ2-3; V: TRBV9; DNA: TGTGCCAGCAGCGGACCCCCTGCAGATACGCAGTATTTT; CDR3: CASSGPPADTQYF
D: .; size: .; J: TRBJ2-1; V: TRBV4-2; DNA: TGTGCCAGCAGCCAAGGGAATTACGACGATGAGCAGTTCTTC; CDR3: CASSQGNYDDEQFF
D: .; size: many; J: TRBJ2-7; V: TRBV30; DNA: TGTGCCTGGAGTGTACCTCCCGGATACGAGCAGTACTTC; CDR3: CAWSVPPGYEQYF
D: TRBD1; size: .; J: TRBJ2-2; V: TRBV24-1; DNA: TGTGCCACCGCTGGGACAGGGGGGCCGGTCACCGGGGAGCTGTTTTTT; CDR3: CATAGTGGPVTGELFF
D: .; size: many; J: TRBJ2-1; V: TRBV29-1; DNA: TGCAGCGTCCCCAAGGACAGCTCCTACAATGAGCAGTTCTTC; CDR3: CSVPKDSSYNEQFF
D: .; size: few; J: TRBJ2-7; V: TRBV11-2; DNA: TGTGCCAGCGGGGACCAGAGCTCCTACGAGCAGTACTTC; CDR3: CASGDQSSYEQYF
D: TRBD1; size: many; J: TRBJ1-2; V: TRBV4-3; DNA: TGCGCCAGCAGCCTTTACAAGACAGGGTCCCTTTTATTGGGCTACACCTTC; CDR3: CASSLYKTGSLLLGYTF
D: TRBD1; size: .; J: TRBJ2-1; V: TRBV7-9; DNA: TGTGCCAAAGCGAACAAGACAGGGGCGCTGTATGAGCAGTTCTTC; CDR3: CAKANKTGALYEQFF
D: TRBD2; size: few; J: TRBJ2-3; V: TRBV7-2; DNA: TGTGCCAGCAGCTTAATTCTAGCGGGACCGGGGGGAGATACGCAGTATTTT; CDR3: CASSLILAGPGGDTQYF
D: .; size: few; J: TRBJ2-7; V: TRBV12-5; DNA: TGTGCTAGTGGTTTGAACGCCCGTGGAACCTACGAGCAGTACTTC; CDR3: CASGLNARGTYEQYF
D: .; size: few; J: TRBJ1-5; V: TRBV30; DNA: TGTGCCTGGAGTACCCTAGGGGGGGCATTGCCCCAGCATTTT; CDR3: CAWSTLGGALPQHF